A selection of T cell receptor beta chains follows, all from one sample in a study of cytomegalovirus exposure and HLA in healthy donors. Measured with immunoSEQ multiplex PCR; TCRdb has only the in-frame clones, and not every one. Among under 200,000 clones listed, about 90% were seen once. Material: PBMCs. The receptors shown here come from a boy between 2 and 10 years old in good health and CMV-seronegative. Each CDR3 is given with its conserved first and last residue. A D gene is named only where the DNA matches it firmly. A clone size is listed for some rows: how often the clone was seen (once, few, many), or a class if it is expanded.

DNA: TGCAGCGTCCTGACAGAGAATAACTATGGCTACACCTTC
CDR3: CSVLTENNYGYTF
V: TRBV29-1
J: TRBJ1-2
D: NA
size: NA

DNA: TGTGCTAGTGGTTTGGTATCTTGTCCGGGGAATGGCTACACCTTC
CDR3: CASGLVSCPGNGYTF
V: TRBV12-5
J: TRBJ1-2
D: NA
size: NA

DNA: TGTGCCAGCAGCAACGACAGGATGGATTCACCCCTCCACTTT
CDR3: CASSNDRMDSPLHF
V: TRBV4-2
J: TRBJ1-6
D: NA
size: NA

DNA: TGTGCCAGCAGCTCGCTAGTCGTTTATGAGCAGTTCTTC
CDR3: CASSSLVVYEQFF
V: TRBV13
J: TRBJ2-1
D: NA
size: NA

DNA: TGTGCCAGCAGTTGGGGCCCGAGGACCGGGGAGCTGTTTTTT
CDR3: CASSWGPRTGELFF
V: TRBV27
J: TRBJ2-2
D: NA
size: NA

DNA: TGCGCCAGCAGCCAAGGGACAGGGGACCGAGAGCAGTGCTTC
CDR3: CASSQGTGDREQCF
V: TRBV4-1
J: TRBJ2-7
D: TRBD1
size: once

DNA: TGTGCCAGCAGCCAATCATTCCAGTCTCTCTACGAGCAGTACTTC
CDR3: CASSQSFQSLYEQYF
V: TRBV28
J: TRBJ2-7
D: NA
size: NA

DNA: TGTGCCAGCAGCTTAGTAGGTCTAGCCTCCTACAATGAGCAGTTCTTC
CDR3: CASSLVGLASYNEQFF
V: TRBV7-2
J: TRBJ2-1
D: NA
size: NA

DNA: TGTGCCAGCAGCTTAGTCGCTAGTAATCTTGTCGGTCCTGTAAAAGAGACCCAGTACTTC
CDR3: CASSLVASNLVGPVKETQYF
V: TRBV7-8
J: TRBJ2-5
D: NA
size: NA

DNA: TGTGCCATCGGACGGGATCAAGAGACCCAGTACTTC
CDR3: CAIGRDQETQYF
V: TRBV10-3
J: TRBJ2-5
D: NA
size: once

DNA: TGCGCCAGCAGTAGCGGCCTGGGTAATGAGCAGTTCTTC
CDR3: CASSSGLGNEQFF
V: TRBV5-1
J: TRBJ2-1
D: NA
size: NA

DNA: TGTGCCAGCACCCCCTTAAAAACTCGGAGTCTAGCGAACAATGAGCAGTTCTTC
CDR3: CASTPLKTRSLANNEQFF
V: TRBV27
J: TRBJ2-1
D: NA
size: NA

DNA: TGTGCCAGCAGCTTGTTAGACTATAATGACAATGAGCAGTTCTTC
CDR3: CASSLLDYNDNEQFF
V: TRBV7-8
J: TRBJ2-1
D: NA
size: NA

DNA: TGTGCCACTGAAGAGGAACGAAACACTGAAGCTTTCTTT
CDR3: CATEEERNTEAFF
V: TRBV19
J: TRBJ1-1
D: NA
size: NA

DNA: TGTGCCAGCAGTCACTCTGGGGCCAACGTCCTGACTTTC
CDR3: CASSHSGANVLTF
V: TRBV27
J: TRBJ2-6
D: NA
size: once

DNA: TGTGCCAGCACACTGGGGCGGGATCACCACGAGCAGTACTTC
CDR3: CASTLGRDHHEQYF
V: TRBV5-4
J: TRBJ2-7
D: NA
size: NA

DNA: TGTGCCAGCAGTAGTAGCGGGGGGGCGCCCGGGGAGCTGTTTTTT
CDR3: CASSSSGGAPGELFF
V: TRBV6-1
J: TRBJ2-2
D: TRBD2
size: NA

DNA: TGTGCCAGCAGCCATAGTACAGTGTACGAGCAGTACTTC
CDR3: CASSHSTVYEQYF
V: TRBV14
J: TRBJ2-7
D: NA
size: NA

DNA: TGTGCCAGCAGTGGCCCCGGGACAGGTCGCTACGAGCAGTACTTC
CDR3: CASSGPGTGRYEQYF
V: TRBV2
J: TRBJ2-7
D: TRBD1
size: NA

DNA: TGTGCCAGCAGCCCCGGAAAGGAGGGGAGGTATCTCGAGCAGTACTTC
CDR3: CASSPGKEGRYLEQYF
V: TRBV13
J: TRBJ2-7
D: NA
size: NA

DNA: TGTGCCAGCAGCTCAACGCGACTAGCGGATCACAATGAGCAGTTCTTC
CDR3: CASSSTRLADHNEQFF
V: TRBV7-8
J: TRBJ2-1
D: TRBD2
size: NA

DNA: TGCAGCGTTGAAGGGGGATCGGGGAGAGTCTATGGCTACACCTTC
CDR3: CSVEGGSGRVYGYTF
V: TRBV29-1
J: TRBJ1-2
D: NA
size: NA

DNA: TGTGCAACCCAAGGAGGAAGTATGGGCGAGCAGTACTTC
CDR3: CATQGGSMGEQYF
V: TRBV28
J: TRBJ2-7
D: NA
size: NA

DNA: TGTTCCAGCAGCCAGACTCAATGGGACACGGCCGAGCAGTACTTC
CDR3: CSSSQTQWDTAEQYF
V: TRBV7-9
J: TRBJ2-7
D: NA
size: NA

DNA: TGTGCCAGCAGCGCTCGACAGGGCGGCGGCTACACCTTC
CDR3: CASSARQGGGYTF
V: TRBV6-5
J: TRBJ1-2
D: TRBD1
size: NA

DNA: TGTGCCAGCAGTGAAGGGGACACCGGGGAGCTGTTTTTT
CDR3: CASSEGDTGELFF
V: TRBV6-5
J: TRBJ2-2
D: NA
size: NA

DNA: TGTGCCAGCAGCCTAGGGACTAGCGGAGAAGCCAATGAGCAGTTCTTC
CDR3: CASSLGTSGEANEQFF
V: TRBV9
J: TRBJ2-1
D: TRBD2
size: NA

DNA: TGTGCCAGCAGCTTAGTAACGGGGAGAAAGGCCCAAGAGACCCAGTACTTC
CDR3: CASSLVTGRKAQETQYF
V: TRBV7-8
J: TRBJ2-5
D: NA
size: NA

DNA: TGTGCCAGCAGCTTAAAGCCCCGGGGGTCGGGGGGGCATACGCAGTATTTT
CDR3: CASSLKPRGSGGHTQYF
V: TRBV7-3
J: TRBJ2-3
D: TRBD2
size: NA

DNA: TGTGCCATCGGGGGGAAGGAGGGTACGCAGTATTTT
CDR3: CAIGGKEGTQYF
V: TRBV10-3
J: TRBJ2-3
D: NA
size: NA

DNA: TGTGCCACCGGAAAAACGGGTTACGAGCAGTACTTC
CDR3: CATGKTGYEQYF
V: TRBV28
J: TRBJ2-7
D: NA
size: NA

DNA: TGTGCCAGCAGTTCCCGCCGGGACAGGGGTGACGAGCAGTACTTC
CDR3: CASSSRRDRGDEQYF
V: TRBV28
J: TRBJ2-7
D: TRBD1
size: NA

DNA: TGTGCCAGCTCACCCAATATACAGGGCGGGCACTATGGCTACACCTTC
CDR3: CASSPNIQGGHYGYTF
V: TRBV18
J: TRBJ1-2
D: NA
size: NA

DNA: TGTGCCGGACCCGGGGCCGGGGAGCTGTTTTTT
CDR3: CAGPGAGELFF
V: TRBV30
J: TRBJ2-2
D: NA
size: NA

DNA: TGTGCCAGCAGCTCTCGACAGGTCCCCTATGGCTACACCTTC
CDR3: CASSSRQVPYGYTF
V: TRBV7-2
J: TRBJ1-2
D: NA
size: NA

DNA: TGTGCCAGCAGGCCGCCGACCGGGACTAGCGGGAAAAACGAGCAGTACTTC
CDR3: CASRPPTGTSGKNEQYF
V: TRBV28
J: TRBJ2-7
D: TRBD2
size: NA

DNA: TGTGCCAGTCGGGAGACTAGCGGGAGAACGGATGAGCAGTTCTTC
CDR3: CASRETSGRTDEQFF
V: TRBV2
J: TRBJ2-1
D: TRBD2
size: NA

DNA: TGTGCCAGCAGCTTAGGCGCTAGCTTGTATGAGCAGTTCTTC
CDR3: CASSLGASLYEQFF
V: TRBV11-2
J: TRBJ2-1
D: NA
size: NA

DNA: TGTGCCAGCAGCCAGACCGGGGGCACAGATACGCAGTATTTT
CDR3: CASSQTGGTDTQYF
V: TRBV5-4
J: TRBJ2-3
D: NA
size: NA

DNA: TGCGCCAGCAGCCAAGGACAGAACACTGAAGCTTTCTTT
CDR3: CASSQGQNTEAFF
V: TRBV4-1
J: TRBJ1-1
D: NA
size: few

DNA: TGTGCCAGCAGCCGGACTAGCGACTACAATGAGCAGTTCTTC
CDR3: CASSRTSDYNEQFF
V: TRBV5-4
J: TRBJ2-1
D: TRBD2
size: NA

DNA: TGTGCCAGCAGTTACACAAAACAGGGGGCGCGGTACGAGCAGTACTTC
CDR3: CASSYTKQGARYEQYF
V: TRBV6-6
J: TRBJ2-7
D: TRBD1
size: NA

DNA: TGTGCCATCACCAATTCGGGACAGCTGAGCTCTGGGGCCAACGTCCTGACTTTC
CDR3: CAITNSGQLSSGANVLTF
V: TRBV10-3
J: TRBJ2-6
D: TRBD1
size: NA

DNA: TGTGCCAGCAGCTTAGGCGGGCGCCCCCAGCATTTT
CDR3: CASSLGGRPQHF
V: TRBV7-2
J: TRBJ1-5
D: NA
size: few

DNA: TGTGCCAGCAGTTTATGGACCCCGGGACAGGGGGGGGAGCAGTACTTC
CDR3: CASSLWTPGQGGEQYF
V: TRBV28
J: TRBJ2-7
D: TRBD1
size: NA

DNA: TGTGCCAGCAGCCCAACGACAGGTACCAACTCTGGGGCCAACGTCCTGACTTTC
CDR3: CASSPTTGTNSGANVLTF
V: TRBV7-2
J: TRBJ2-6
D: NA
size: NA

DNA: TGTGCCAGCAGCTCAAGGGGACAGGGGACTGAAGCTTTCTTT
CDR3: CASSSRGQGTEAFF
V: TRBV5-6
J: TRBJ1-1
D: TRBD1
size: few

DNA: TGTGCCAGCAGCTTTAGGGATCCACTAGCGGGGGCCCCCACAGATACGCAGTATTTT
CDR3: CASSFRDPLAGAPTDTQYF
V: TRBV14
J: TRBJ2-3
D: TRBD2
size: NA

DNA: TGCGCCAGCAGCTTGGGACTAGCGGACTACAATGAGCAGTTCTTC
CDR3: CASSLGLADYNEQFF
V: TRBV5-1
J: TRBJ2-1
D: TRBD2
size: NA

DNA: TGTGCCAGCAGCACTCCGCCTGGAAACACCATATATTTT
CDR3: CASSTPPGNTIYF
V: TRBV7-9
J: TRBJ1-3
D: NA
size: few

DNA: TGCAGCGCCCCCGGGGTTAGCTATGGCTACACCTTC
CDR3: CSAPGVSYGYTF
V: TRBV29-1
J: TRBJ1-2
D: NA
size: NA

DNA: TGCGCCAGCAGCTGGGGACTAGCGGGTAGCTCCTACAATGAGCAGTTCTTC
CDR3: CASSWGLAGSSYNEQFF
V: TRBV5-1
J: TRBJ2-1
D: TRBD2
size: NA

DNA: TGTGCCAGCAGCCAAGTAGGTGAGGGGGTATCCTACAATGAGCAGTTCTTC
CDR3: CASSQVGEGVSYNEQFF
V: TRBV4-2
J: TRBJ2-1
D: NA
size: NA

DNA: TGTGCCAGCAGCCCTCCAGCGGGGGGGGTCACAGATACGCAGTATTTT
CDR3: CASSPPAGGVTDTQYF
V: TRBV11-2
J: TRBJ2-3
D: TRBD2
size: NA

DNA: TGTGCCAGCAGTTCGGGGGGAGGGCCTGGTACTGAAGCTTTCTTT
CDR3: CASSSGGGPGTEAFF
V: TRBV27
J: TRBJ1-1
D: NA
size: few

DNA: TGTGCCAGCGGAGGGCCATTCTACGAGCAGTACTTC
CDR3: CASGGPFYEQYF
V: TRBV7-9
J: TRBJ2-7
D: NA
size: NA

DNA: TGTGCCAGCAGCGTTACAGGGGGGGGTGGTGAGCAGTTCTTC
CDR3: CASSVTGGGGEQFF
V: TRBV7-9
J: TRBJ2-1
D: NA
size: NA

DNA: TGTGCCAGCAGCCCGGGGACTAGGGGTGAGCAGTTCTTC
CDR3: CASSPGTRGEQFF
V: TRBV11-3
J: TRBJ2-1
D: TRBD2
size: NA

DNA: TGCGCCAGCAGCCCCGCCACAGGGGGGGTCGAAAAACTGTTTTTT
CDR3: CASSPATGGVEKLFF
V: TRBV4-1
J: TRBJ1-4
D: TRBD1
size: NA

DNA: TGCGCCAGCAGCGTCCGGGACGGGGAGCTGTTTTTT
CDR3: CASSVRDGELFF
V: TRBV5-1
J: TRBJ2-2
D: NA
size: NA